The 30 T cell receptor beta chains given below trace back to one sample, sequenced in a study of blood T cell repertoires in COVID-19 (dated by TCRdb to between 2020 and 2021). Libraries were constructed by the immunoSEQ multiplex PCR assay. As stored in TCRdb, this immuneACCESS dataset retains in-frame rearrangements with V and J assigned. A fraction of the clones does not appear; measured against another copy, unresolved V genes explain less than half of the discrepancy, and the remainder lacks a known reason. Across this sample there are approximately 180,000 clones, with 75% to 90% seen only once. Jointly, the top ten make up 6.5% to 7.5% of the sample. The sequenced sample consisted of peripheral blood. The receptors were sampled from a woman between 35 and 50 years old with COVID-19, enrolled during active disease.

This chain uses TRBV5-3 with TRBJ2-7; a weak D match, TRBD1 (6 bases). TRBV5-3 belongs to the ORF category, with a function that is uncertain. The V end lost 5 bases, the J end lost 4 bases, and 19 bases lay between the germline ends. This CDR3 is 15 amino acids long. DNA for the CDR3: TGTGCCAGAAGATACCGGGACAAGGATTCTTACGAGCAGTACTTC. Its translation: CARRYRDKDSYEQYF.

CDR3 amino acids: CSVEGAQRYGYTF. CDR3 DNA sequence: TGCAGCGTTGAGGGGGCGCAACGGTATGGCTACACCTTC. This rearrangement joins TRBV29-1 to TRBJ1-2; tentative D call: TRBD1 (6 bases). The V end lost 3 bases, the J end lost 5 bases, and 13 bases lay between the germline ends. The CDR3 is made up of 13 amino acids. Germline assignment: CDR1 SQVTM and CDR2 ANQGSEA.

The gene calls are TRBV29-1 and TRBJ2-7; D is possibly TRBD1 (5 bases). The ends were cut back, 5 bases at V and 3 bases at J, with 14 bases in the middle. This CDR3 has 13 residues. Germline lookup yields CDR1 SQVTM and CDR2 ANQGSEA. DNA of the CDR3: TGCAGCGTTAAAACAGGTTCACTCTACGAGCAGTACTTC. Translation gives CSVKTGSLYEQYF.

The CDR3 DNA reads TGTGCCAGCAGCCCACTAGCCGGGGAGCTGTTTTTT. The encoded protein is CASSPLAGELFF. The chain recombines TRBV3-1 (or the pseudogene TRBV3-2) with TRBJ2-2; D possibly corresponds to TRBD2 (5 bases). CDR3 length: 12 amino acids. The ends were cut back, 4 bases at V and 6 bases at J, with 6 bases in the middle. Germline assignment: CDR1 LGHDT and CDR2 YNNKEL (reference sequence).

The rearrangement joins TRBV29-1 to TRBJ1-2; 9 bases align to TRBD1. The CDR3 is 12 residues long. Germline assignment: CDR1 SQVTM and CDR2 ANQGSEA. V shed 7 bases and J 10 bases; nucleotides not matched to a gene: 10. Here the CDR3 reads CSGTGTGSDYTF. The DNA for the CDR3 is TGCAGCGGGACGGGGACAGGGAGTGACTACACCTTC.

Only one count was recorded for this clone. The V call is TRBV5-8, the J call TRBJ2-5, with a weak D call TRBD2 (5 bases). Trimming pared 2 bases from V and 5 bases from J, leaving 7 bases between. This CDR3 region has 12 residues. Per germline, CDR1 SGHTS and CDR2 YDEGEE. The CDR3 DNA reads as TGTGCCAGCAGCTTCCGCGGGGAGACCCAGTACTTC. This translates into CASSFRGETQYF.

This rearrangement joins TRBV7-2 to TRBJ1-2; D might be TRBD1 (6 bases). The CDR3 runs 15 residues. Per germline, CDR1 SGHTA and CDR2 FQGNSA. The V gene lost 5 bases and the J gene lost 8 bases, with 21 bases spanning the gap. Here the CDR3 DNA reads TGTGCCAGCAGCCCGGGAAATACAGGGTTGAACGGCTACACCTTC. Amino acids: CASSPGNTGLNGYTF.

The chain combines TRBV18 with TRBJ2-2; the D is unclear. The CDR3 totals 13 residues. Per germline, CDR1 KGHSH and CDR2 LQKENI. V was trimmed by 6 bases and J by 5 bases, leaving 10 bases between them. The CDR3, as DNA: TGTGCCAGCTCCGAGACAAGTACCGGGGAGCTGTTTTTT. It yields the protein CASSETSTGELFF.

V gene TRBV9 combines with J gene TRBJ1-1; D possibly corresponds to TRBD1 (5 bases). V was trimmed by 0 bases and J by 10 bases, leaving 13 bases between them. Germline CDR1 reads SGDLS; CDR2 reads YYNGEE. This CDR3 contains 13 residues. This chain's CDR3 is CASSVAIGDLAFF. CDR3 nucleotides: TGTGCCAGCAGCGTAGCAATAGGGGACTTAGCTTTCTTT.

The V gene is TRBV4-1, the J gene TRBJ1-1; a weak D match, TRBD1 (6 bases). With 1 base removed from V and 5 bases from J, the gap between germline ends came to 8 bases. Germline V lookup: CDR1 MGHRA, CDR2 YSYEKL. The CDR3 has 13 residues. The CDR3 loop is CASSQGGRTEAFF. CDR3 DNA sequence: TGCGCCAGCAGCCAAGGGGGGCGAACTGAAGCTTTCTTT.

The chain joins TRBV5-1 to TRBJ2-7, with D tentatively TRBD1 (6 bases). CDR1 is SGHRS and CDR2 is YFSETQ in the germline V gene. The CDR3 length is 15 residues. With 3 bases removed from V and 2 bases from J, the gap between germline ends came to 15 bases. The CDR3 DNA reads TGCGCCAGCAGCTCCCAGACAGGTGCCACCTACGAGCAGTACTTC. This sequence encodes CASSSQTGATYEQYF.

The chain recombines TRBV5-4 with TRBJ2-1, with 7 bases fitting TRBD1. V was pared by 0 bases and J by 2 bases, with 2 bases of the junction left unmatched. Germline V gives CDR1 SGHNT, CDR2 YYREEE (reference sequence). The CDR3 runs to 15 residues. The CDR3 DNA sequence: TGTGCCAGCAGCTTGGTGGGGACAGCCTACAATGAGCAGTTCTTC. Its protein product is CASSLVGTAYNEQFF.

The chain combines TRBV7-9 with TRBJ1-1; no clear D gene. Germline values: CDR1 SEHNR, CDR2 FQNEAQ (reference sequence). The CDR3 loop spans 15 amino acids. Trimming pared 5 bases from V and 3 bases from J, leaving 16 bases between. The CDR3 region is CASSPTGGMDTEAFF. In nucleotides, the CDR3 is TGTGCCAGCAGCCCGACCGGCGGTATGGACACTGAAGCTTTCTTT.

The chain uses TRBV28 and TRBJ2-7, with 8 nucleotides matching TRBD1. Germline V CDR1 and CDR2: MDHEN, SYDVKM. CDR3 length: 13 amino acids. With V trimmed by 9 bases and J by 5 bases, 9 bases remained unmatched. DNA for the CDR3: TGTGCCAGTAAAACAGGGGGGCCCCACGAGCAGTACTTC. This sequence encodes CASKTGGPHEQYF.

The J gene is TRBJ2-3, the V gene TRBV5-6, with D uncertain. CDR1 SGHDT and CDR2 YYEEEE come from the germline V gene. Trimming left V 4 bases short and J 1 base short, with 7 bases between. The CDR3 length is 13 residues. Here the CDR3 DNA reads TGTGCCAGCAGCCCCGTAGGCACAGATACGCAGTATTTT. Protein sequence: CASSPVGTDTQYF.

The chain has TRBV7-3 and TRBJ2-7, with 9 bases fitting TRBD1. J lost 5 bases, V lost 2 bases, and 10 bases had no gene match. The germline V gene has CDR1 SGHTA and CDR2 FQGTGA. The CDR3 is made up of 16 amino acids. Here the CDR3 DNA reads TGTGCCAGCAGCTTAGGCGGCGGACAGGGGATCAACGAGCAGTACTTC. Its protein product is CASSLGGGQGINEQYF.

For this clone: The sample contains more than one DNA sequence encoding this CDR3. The J gene is TRBJ2-1, the V gene TRBV24-1, with D perhaps matching TRBD1 (5 bases). Germline V gene data show CDR1 as KGHDR and CDR2 as SFDVKD. V lost 5 bases to trimming and J lost 2 bases, with 9 bases between them. This CDR3 is 14 amino acids long. The CDR3 nucleotides are TGTGCCACCAGTGGGGCAGGGACCTACAATGAGCAGTTCTTC. It codes for CATSGAGTYNEQFF.

The rearrangement joins TRBV3-1 (or the pseudogene TRBV3-2) to TRBJ2-1, with TRBD2 identical over 10 bases. The CDR3 spans 14 residues. Germline V gives CDR1 LGHDT, CDR2 YNNKEL (reference sequence). The V gene end was trimmed by 4 bases and the J gene end by 7 bases; junction bases not matched to a gene: 4. The CDR3 reads CASSRTSGINEQFF. The CDR3 bases are TGTGCCAGCAGCCGGACTAGCGGAATAAATGAGCAGTTCTTC.

A few counts support this clone. The chain employs TRBV7-2 and TRBJ1-1; D uncertain. V lost 2 bases, J lost 2 bases, and 9 bases lay in between. In germline, CDR1 is SGHTA, CDR2 FQGNSA. This CDR3 comprises 14 residues. CDR3 residues: CASSLRSGNTEAFF. CDR3 coding DNA: TGTGCCAGCAGCTTAAGATCAGGTAACACTGAAGCTTTCTTT.

The chain combines TRBV28 with TRBJ1-1; 7 nucleotides agree with TRBD1. The V gene end was trimmed by 6 bases and the J gene end by 0 bases; junction bases not matched to a gene: 4. Per the germline V gene, CDR1 is MDHEN and CDR2 is SYDVKM. The CDR3 consists of 14 residues. This chain's CDR3 is CASRSGTVNTEAFF. For the CDR3, the DNA is TGTGCCAGCAGATCCGGGACAGTGAACACTGAAGCTTTCTTT.

The rearrangement uses TRBV9 and TRBJ2-1; maybe TRBD1 (5 bases). Germline CDR1 and CDR2: SGDLS and YYNGEE. The V end was cut by 2 bases, the J end by 7 bases, with 16 bases between. The CDR3 length is 15 residues. CDR3 region: CASSVQGIGVNEQFF. The DNA of the CDR3 is TGTGCCAGCAGCGTTCAGGGTATAGGGGTAAATGAGCAGTTCTTC. The full variable domain, its missing parts supplied by reference TRBV9 and TRBJ2-1, is DSGVTQTPKHLITATGQRVTLRCSPRSGDLSVYWYQQSLDQGLQFLIQYYNGEERAKGNILERFSAQQFPDLHSELNLSSLELGDSALYFCASSVQGIGVNEQFFGPGTRLTVL.

The CDR3 region is CASSQGDRAYF. CDR3 sequence (DNA): TGTGCCAGCAGCCAAGGAGACAGGGCGTACTTC. V and J are TRBV3-1 (or the pseudogene TRBV3-2) and TRBJ2-7, with 7 nucleotides matching TRBD1. The junction had 3 bases not matched to a gene; V was cut back by 1 base and J by 12 bases. Germline CDR1 LGHDT, CDR2 YNNKEL (reference sequence). The CDR3 is 11 amino acids.

This chain links TRBV28 with TRBJ2-5, with D possibly matching TRBD1 (6 bases). Germline loops: CDR1 MDHEN, CDR2 SYDVKM. The V end lost 7 bases, the J end lost 5 bases, and 20 bases lay between the germline ends. This CDR3 contains 15 residues. CDR3 nucleotides: TGTGCCAGCACTGTAGGGCAGGGGCGCCGGGAGACCCAGTACTTC. Translating it yields CASTVGQGRRETQYF.

Concerning this clone itself: A junction end diverges from the germline sequence, so it may reflect a read error. This rearrangement joins TRBV7-9 to TRBJ2-7; 11 bases are shared with TRBD2. The CDR3 contains 14 residues. Germline loops: CDR1 SEHNR, CDR2 FQNEAQ (reference sequence). The CDR3 nucleotides read TGTGCCAGCAGCTCCACGGGACTAGCGGCCCCCCGTTGGTTC. Protein sequence: CASSSTGLAAPRWF.

The chain couples TRBV4-1 to TRBJ1-6; D is possibly TRBD1 (6 bases). The length of the CDR3 is 16 residues. The V gene lost 1 base and the J gene lost 10 bases, with 17 bases spanning the gap. The germline gives CDR1 MGHRA, CDR2 YSYEKL. CDR3: CASSQAEGRGQSPLHF. CDR3 nucleotide sequence: TGCGCCAGCAGCCAAGCTGAGGGGAGAGGACAGTCACCCCTCCACTTT.

The chain has TRBV7-9 and TRBJ2-7; 9 bases are a match to TRBD1. The CDR3 runs 15 residues. J was trimmed by 2 bases and V by 1 base; bases with no gene match: 3. The germline V gene has CDR1 SEHNR and CDR2 FQNEAQ (reference sequence). CDR3 coding DNA: TGTGCCAGCAGCTTAGGGACAGGGGCGACCTACGAGCAGTACTTC. Its translation: CASSLGTGATYEQYF.

The chain links TRBV25-1 to TRBJ1-1; 7 nucleotides agree with TRBD1. In germline, CDR1 is MGHDK, CDR2 SYGVNS. This CDR3 contains 15 residues. V lost 2 bases, J lost 1 base, and 4 bases stayed unmatched. The CDR3 is CASSEDRAPNTEAFF. In nucleotides, the CDR3 is TGTGCCAGCAGTGAAGACAGGGCCCCGAACACTGAAGCTTTCTTT.

This clone appeared once. The chain recombines TRBV27 with TRBJ2-7; unclear D gene. In germline, CDR1 is MNHEY, CDR2 SMNVEV (reference sequence). V lost 6 bases to trimming and J lost 4 bases, with 10 bases between them. CDR3 size: 12 residues. CDR3 in amino acids: CASSLTQYEQYF. The CDR3 bases are TGTGCCAGCAGCCTGACACAATACGAGCAGTACTTC.

This clone occurred once. J is TRBJ1-1 and V is TRBV4-2; 8 bases match TRBD1. J gave up 0 bases and V 4 bases, and 4 bases lay outside the gene matches. This CDR3 has 15 amino acids. CDR1 LGHNA and CDR2 YNFKEQ come from the germline V gene. CDR3 loop: CASSLTGALNTEAFF. CDR3 in DNA: TGTGCCAGCAGCCTGACAGGGGCCTTGAACACTGAAGCTTTCTTT.

The rearrangement uses TRBV29-1 and TRBJ1-3; no definite D call. Germline V CDR1 and CDR2: SQVTM, ANQGSEA. The CDR3 length is 16 residues. V was clipped by 1 base and J by 0 bases, with 13 bases between them. This CDR3 is CSVEVGGRSSGNTIYF. DNA of the CDR3: TGCAGCGTTGAAGTGGGTGGCAGGTCCTCTGGAAACACCATATATTTT.